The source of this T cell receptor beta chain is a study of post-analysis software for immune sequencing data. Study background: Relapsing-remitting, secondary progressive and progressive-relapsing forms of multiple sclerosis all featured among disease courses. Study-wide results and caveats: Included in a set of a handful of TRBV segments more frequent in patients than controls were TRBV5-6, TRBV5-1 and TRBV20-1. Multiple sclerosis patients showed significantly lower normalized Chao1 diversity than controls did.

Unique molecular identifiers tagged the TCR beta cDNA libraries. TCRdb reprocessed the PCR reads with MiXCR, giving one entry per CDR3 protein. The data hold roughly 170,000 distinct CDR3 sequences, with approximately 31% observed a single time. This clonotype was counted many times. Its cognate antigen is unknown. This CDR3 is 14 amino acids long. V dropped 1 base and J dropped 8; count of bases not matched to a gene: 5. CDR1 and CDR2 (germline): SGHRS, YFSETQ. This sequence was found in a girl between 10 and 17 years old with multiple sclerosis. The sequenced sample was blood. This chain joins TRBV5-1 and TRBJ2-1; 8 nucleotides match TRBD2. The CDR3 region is CASSLIAGRDEQFF. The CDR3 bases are TGCGCCAGCAGCTTGATAGCGGGGCGGGATGAGCAGTTCTTC.